Below, 21 T cell receptor beta chains from the same sample are listed, as sequenced in a study of regulatory T cells in long-lasting Graves disease. As to time point: newly diagnosed GD, antithyroid drugs for less than 3 months. With RNA extracted from PBMCs as input, the TCR library was made. With iRepertoire HTBI primers and Arm-PCR of CDR3 regions, TCR beta libraries were built. TCRdb independently ran MiXCR on the multiplex PCR reads; one entry per CDR3 protein. Among about 540,000 distinct CDR3 sequences listed, approximately 15% were seen once. Another study also made use of these data, one on T cells in Graves' hyperthyroidism and ophthalmopathy.

Sequencing used peripheral blood mononuclear cells (PBMCs), obtained at new diagnosis, from a patient treated with antithyroid drugs. The receptors were gathered from a man younger than 40 with Graves disease.

This clonotype was seen more than once but under ten times. One end of the junction varies from germline; a read error may be responsible. The gene calls are TRBV28 and TRBJ2-5; 11 bases are a match to TRBD2. The germline V gene has CDR1 MDHEN and CDR2 SYDVKM. This CDR3 region has 16 residues. The CDR3 DNA sequence: TGTGCCTGCAGTGCCCTACTAGCGGGAGTAATAGAGACCCAGTACTTC. Encoded protein: CACSALLAGVIETQYF. The complete variable domain, with remaining parts taken from reference TRBV28 and TRBJ2-5, reads DVKVTQSSRYLVKRTGEKVFLECVQDMDHENMFWYRQDPGLGLRLIYFSYDVKMKEKGDIPEGYSVSREKKERFSLILESASTNQTSMYLCACSALLAGVIETQYFGPGTRLLVL.

This clonotype was found many times. The V call is TRBV6-2 or TRBV6-3, the J call TRBJ1-5, with a tentative D call TRBD1 (5 bases). The CDR3 runs 13 residues. Between the trimmed V and J ends, which lost 7 bases and 3 bases, there was a span of 10 bases. Germline CDR1 reads MNHEY; CDR2 reads SVGEGT. The chain's CDR3 is CASTPGYNQPQHF. The CDR3 DNA is TGTGCCAGCACCCCAGGGTACAATCAGCCCCAGCATTTT.

This clonotype was counted ten times or more. This rearrangement joins TRBV2 to TRBJ2-3; TRBD1 matches 11 bases. Trimming removed 8 bases from V and 5 bases from J; junction bases left unmatched: 6. CDR3 length equals 14 residues. The germline CDR1 and CDR2 sequences are SNHLY and FYNNEI. The CDR3 DNA reads as TGTGCCAGCGAGAGGGACAGGGGGTTAGATACGCAGTATTTT. It translates to CASERDRGLDTQYF. The full variable domain, its missing parts supplied by reference TRBV2 and TRBJ2-3, is EPEVTQTPSHQVTQMGQEVILRCVPISNHLYFYWYRQILGQKVEFLVSFYNNEISEKSEIFDDQFSVERPDGSNFTLKIRSTKLEDSAMYFCASERDRGLDTQYFGPGTRLTVL.

This clonotype was counted many times. This sequence joins TRBV5-1 and TRBJ2-3; 9 bases are a match to TRBD1. V gave up 4 bases and J gave up 3 bases; unmatched junction bases: 6. The CDR3 is made up of 15 amino acids. Germline CDR1 and CDR2: SGHRS and YFSETQ. As DNA, the CDR3 is TGCGCCAGCAGCGTAGGACAGGGGCGGACAGATACGCAGTATTTT. Protein product: CASSVGQGRTDTQYF.

Concerning this clonotype: This may stem from a read error, because a much larger clone lies one nucleotide away. The gene calls are TRBV12-3 or TRBV12-4 and TRBJ1-5; D remains ambiguous. The V gene lost 3 bases and the J gene lost 2 bases, with 8 bases spanning the gap. The CDR3 totals 14 residues. This chain's CDR3 is CASSFVVGNQPQHF. The DNA of the CDR3 is TGTGCCAGCAGTTTTGTAGTGGGCAATCAGCCCCAGCATTTT.

This clonotype appeared a few times. The rearrangement links TRBV11-2 to TRBJ2-7; 9 bases map to TRBD2. The CDR3 contains 17 residues. Trimming took 1 base from V and 1 from J; bases not matched to a gene: 8. Per the germline V gene, CDR1 is SGHAT and CDR2 is FQNNGV. In DNA form, the CDR3 reads TGTGCCAGCAGCTTAGGTTCTAGCGGGATCATTTCCTACGAGCAGTACTTC. Amino acid sequence: CASSLGSSGIISYEQYF. Full variable domain (rest looked up from reference TRBV11-2 and TRBJ2-7): EAGVAQSPRYKIIEKRQSVAFWCNPISGHATLYWYQQILGQGPKLLIQFQNNGVVDDSQLPKDRFSAERLKGVDSTLKIQPAKLEDSAVYLCASSLGSSGIISYEQYFGPGTRLTVT.

The chain combines TRBV5-6 with TRBJ2-7; perhaps TRBD1 as D (5 bases). Germline-derived CDR1 and CDR2 are SGHDT and YYEEEE. This CDR3 is built from 12 residues. Trimming cost V 1 base and J 12 bases, with 14 bases left between them. Here the CDR3 reads CASSLSAGHLYF. CDR3 coding DNA: TGTGCCAGCAGCTTGTCAGCCGGACACTTGTACTTC.

The sample holds many counts of this clonotype. The chain uses TRBV2 and TRBJ2-1; 10 bases are a match to TRBD2. Germline loops: CDR1 SNHLY, CDR2 FYNNEI. The V and J ends lost 10 bases and 5 bases, in that order; junction bases with no gene match: 5. The CDR3 is 13 amino acids. For the CDR3, the DNA is TGTGCCACCCGAGGACTAGCGGACAATGAGCAGTTCTTC. Its translation: CATRGLADNEQFF. Looking up the rest from reference TRBV2 and TRBJ2-1 gives the full variable domain: EPEVTQTPSHQVTQMGQEVILRCVPISNHLYFYWYRQILGQKVEFLVSFYNNEISEKSEIFDDQFSVERPDGSNFTLKIRSTKLEDSAMYFCATRGLADNEQFFGPGTRLTVL.

This clonotype was seen ten or more times. Written as DNA, the CDR3 is TGTGCCAGCAATAAAGACGGGAGCACTTACGAGCAGTACTTC. It encodes CASNKDGSTYEQYF. V gene TRBV12-3 or TRBV12-4 combines with J gene TRBJ2-7, with D maybe TRBD2 (6 bases). Trimming removed 7 bases from V and 4 bases from J, with 17 bases in between. The CDR3 runs to 14 residues.

The chain employs TRBV20-1 and TRBJ1-4; 8 bases fit TRBD1. CDR1 is DFQATT and CDR2 is SNEGSKA in the germline V gene (reference sequence). V was pared by 3 bases and J by 8 bases, with 8 bases of the junction left unmatched. The CDR3 runs 14 residues. CDR3 residues: CSASSGGESEKLFF. The CDR3 nucleotides are TGCAGTGCTAGTTCAGGGGGCGAATCGGAAAAACTGTTTTTT.

A few counts support this clonotype. This chain connects TRBV27 to TRBJ2-7; no clear D gene. This CDR3 has 13 amino acids. The germline CDR1 and CDR2 sequences are MNHEY and SMNVEV (reference sequence). With 8 bases removed from V and 0 bases from J, the gap between germline ends came to 11 bases. CDR3 sequence reads: CASGWPSSYEQYF. CDR3 DNA sequence: TGTGCCAGCGGATGGCCGAGCTCCTACGAGCAGTACTTC.

This clonotype appeared many times. The chain links TRBV7-9 to TRBJ2-1; D is unresolved. The V end lost 4 bases, the J end lost 9 bases, and 13 bases lay between the germline ends. The CDR3 is 13 residues long. Germline CDR1 reads SEHNR; CDR2 reads FQNEAQ (reference sequence). The CDR3 DNA reads TGTGCCAGCAGCTCCCTAACCAGCATTGAGCAGTTCTTC. Translating it yields CASSSLTSIEQFF.

This clonotype occurred once. The chain employs TRBV7-3 and TRBJ2-1; D possibly matches TRBD1 or TRBD2 (5 bases each). The V gene lost 2 bases and the J gene lost 4 bases, with 12 bases spanning the gap. Germline V gene sequence: CDR1 SGHTA, CDR2 FQGTGA. The CDR3 is 15 amino acids. Written as DNA, the CDR3 is TGTGCCAGCAGCTTAGTCGGGGCGCAATACAATGAGCAGTTCTTC. Translating gives CASSLVGAQYNEQFF.

With respect to this clonotype: One junction end does not reproduce the germline sequence, and a read error may be involved. The genes are TRBV12-3 or TRBV12-4 and TRBJ2-5; D gene unclear. The CDR3 is 12 residues long. This CDR3 is CASSLSSYEQCF. DNA of the CDR3: TGTGCCAGCAGTTTATCCTCTTACGAGCAGTGCTTC.

This clonotype was picked up many times. The V call is TRBV24-1, the J call TRBJ2-3; tentatively, D is TRBD1 (6 bases). Germline V gene lookup returns CDR1 KGHDR and CDR2 SFDVKD. The CDR3 consists of 17 residues. The ends were cut back, 2 bases at V and 0 bases at J, with 14 bases in the middle. The chain's CDR3 is CATSDSAGDLSTDTQYF. The DNA for the CDR3 is TGTGCCACCAGTGATTCGGCAGGGGATTTGAGCACAGATACGCAGTATTTT.

The sample holds many counts of this clonotype. The chain combines TRBV12-3 or TRBV12-4 with TRBJ1-1; D remains ambiguous. Trimming removed 7 bases at V and 1 base at J, with 13 bases between. The CDR3 totals 14 residues. CDR3 sequence (DNA): TGTGCCAGCACCGTAGGGATGGCGAACACTGAAGCTTTCTTT. The encoded protein is CASTVGMANTEAFF.

There are many counts of this clonotype. The chain is built from TRBV20-1 and TRBJ2-7; D is uncertain. Germline loops: CDR1 DFQATT, CDR2 SNEGSKA (reference sequence). Trimming cost V 0 bases and J 3 bases, with 9 bases left between them. The CDR3 is 13 residues long. The CDR3 DNA follows: TGCAGTGCTAGAGACGTCGTCGACTACGAGCAGTACTTC. This gives the protein CSARDVVDYEQYF.

In this sample, this clonotype turned up many times. The genes are TRBV3-1 and TRBJ2-7; TRBD2 aligns across 7 bases. V lost 6 bases to trimming and J lost 2 bases; unmatched junction nucleotides: 10. Germline V gene sequence: CDR1 LGHDT, CDR2 YNNKEL (reference sequence). There are 15 residues in the CDR3. The CDR3 nucleotides are TGTGCCAGCAGTAATTGGGACTATTGGACCTACGAGCAGTACTTC. Translating gives CASSNWDYWTYEQYF.

This chain connects TRBV10-3 to TRBJ2-4, with TRBD1 matching over 9 bases. V trimming: 2 bases; J trimming: 3 bases; junction bases outside the gene matches: 5. From germline, CDR1 is ENHRY and CDR2 SYGVKD. The CDR3 runs 16 residues. In DNA, the CDR3 is TGTGCCATCAGTGAGACAGGGGGCCTAGGCAAAAACATTCAGTACTTC. Its translation: CAISETGGLGKNIQYF.

The chain couples TRBV6-1 to TRBJ1-2, with D hard to call. The CDR3 is 13 residues long. The ends were cut back, 10 bases at V and 7 bases at J, with 19 bases in the middle. Germline loops: CDR1 MNHNS, CDR2 SASEGT. In DNA, the CDR3 is TGTGCCACCTCTTTCAGGCGGGCGATTGGCTACACCTTC. Translation gives CATSFRRAIGYTF.

There are a few counts of this clonotype. This chain uses TRBV5-4 with TRBJ2-3; TRBD2 matches 7 bases. V lost 3 bases, J lost 5 bases, and 12 bases stayed unmatched. Per germline, CDR1 SGHNT and CDR2 YYREEE (reference sequence). The CDR3 extends over 16 amino acids. The CDR3 loop reads CASSYRGASGLDTQYF. For the CDR3, the DNA is TGTGCCAGCAGCTATAGGGGCGCTAGCGGATTAGATACGCAGTATTTT.